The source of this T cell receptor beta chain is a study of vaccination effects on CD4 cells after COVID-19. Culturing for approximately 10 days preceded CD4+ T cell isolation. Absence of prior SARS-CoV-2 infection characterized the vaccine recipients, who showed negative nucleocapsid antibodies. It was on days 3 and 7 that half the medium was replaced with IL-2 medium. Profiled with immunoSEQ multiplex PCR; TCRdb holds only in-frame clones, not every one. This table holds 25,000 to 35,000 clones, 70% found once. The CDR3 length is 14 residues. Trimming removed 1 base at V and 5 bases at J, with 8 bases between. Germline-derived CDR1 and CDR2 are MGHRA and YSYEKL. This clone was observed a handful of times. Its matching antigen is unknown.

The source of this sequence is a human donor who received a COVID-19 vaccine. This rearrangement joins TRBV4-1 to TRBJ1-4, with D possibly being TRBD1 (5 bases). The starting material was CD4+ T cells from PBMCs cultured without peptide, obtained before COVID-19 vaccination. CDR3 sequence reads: CASSQVGHNEKLFF. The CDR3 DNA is TGCGCCAGCAGCCAAGTAGGACACAATGAAAAACTGTTTTTT.